This T cell receptor (beta chain) comes out of a study of HIV-infected patients and healthy controls. TCRdb passed the 5' RACE reads through MiXCR, listing each CDR3 protein once. Of 60,000 to 70,000 distinct CDR3 sequences listed, about a fifth are singletons. This CDR3 is built from 13 residues. Germline V gene sequence: CDR1 SGHVS, CDR2 FQNEAQ. V lost 4 bases and J lost 13; bases outside the gene matches: 11. This chain connects TRBV7-8 to TRBJ1-1; 8 bases are shared with TRBD1. The clonotype originates from a human donor in good health. Specimen: CD4+ T cells from blood. The DNA of the CDR3 is TGTGCCAGCAGCTCCGACAGGGGCACTCCTCGTTTCTTT. Its protein product is CASSSDRGTPRFF.